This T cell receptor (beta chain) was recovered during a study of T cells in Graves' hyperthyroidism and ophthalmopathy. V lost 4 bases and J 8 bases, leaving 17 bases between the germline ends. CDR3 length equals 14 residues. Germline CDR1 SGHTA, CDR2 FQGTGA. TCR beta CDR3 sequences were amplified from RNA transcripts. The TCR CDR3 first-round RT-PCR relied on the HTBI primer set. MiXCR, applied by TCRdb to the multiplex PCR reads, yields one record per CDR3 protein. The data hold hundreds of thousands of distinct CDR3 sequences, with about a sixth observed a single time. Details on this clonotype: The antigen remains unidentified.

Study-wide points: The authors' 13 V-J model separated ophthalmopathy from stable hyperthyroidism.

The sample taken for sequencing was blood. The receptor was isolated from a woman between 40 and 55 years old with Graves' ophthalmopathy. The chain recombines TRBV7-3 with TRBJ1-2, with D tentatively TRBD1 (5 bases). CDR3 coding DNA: TGTGCCAGCAGCTCCGGTGGGGGTGCGGGGGGCTACACCTTC. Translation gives CASSSGGGAGGYTF.